The 2 T cell receptor beta chains reported below all come from one sample, sequenced in a study of graft-versus-host responses after intestinal transplantation. Using immunoSEQ multiplex PCR, the repertoire was profiled, and TCRdb retains in-frame clones only, with some absent. The top ten clones hold about 2.5% of a sample with 45,000 to 50,000 clones, about nine tenths of them seen once. The antigens for these receptors are not known. Here the sequenced sample was unstimulated CD4+ T cells sorted from spleen or lymph node cells, taken before transplant. These receptors all come from a human donor who was the organ donor for an intestinal transplant.

As concerns this clone: Other DNA sequences from this sample encode an identical CDR3 as well. The chain couples TRBV19 to TRBJ1-1; 7 nucleotides line up with TRBD1. V trimming: 9 bases; J trimming: 4 bases; junction bases outside the gene matches: 14. The CDR3 is 15 residues long. The V gene's germline CDR1 is LNHDA and CDR2 SQIVND (reference sequence). The CDR3: CASRRQGPAGTEAFF. The CDR3, as DNA: TGTGCCAGCCGTAGACAGGGCCCGGCGGGCACTGAAGCTTTCTTT.

The V call is TRBV5-4, the J call TRBJ2-5, with D possibly TRBD1 on 5 matching bases. CDR3 length equals 13 residues. Germline V gene data show CDR1 as SGHNT and CDR2 as YYREEE (reference sequence). The V end lost 2 bases, the J end lost 2 bases, and 7 bases lay between the germline ends. The CDR3 is CASSFTGQETQYF. The CDR3, as DNA: TGTGCCAGCAGCTTCACAGGTCAAGAGACCCAGTACTTC.